A single sample gave rise to the 12 T cell receptor beta chains below, sequenced in a study of cytomegalovirus exposure and HLA in healthy donors. The PCR ran on 60 Vbeta and 13 Jbeta primers. The protocol was immunoSEQ multiplex PCR, while the TCRdb copy is restricted to in-frame clones and leaves out a portion. The repertoire holds approximately 100,000 clones, with about 74% as singletons. The sample taken for sequencing was PBMCs. The source is a female donor in good health and CMV-seropositive.

The chain links TRBV11-2 to TRBJ1-1, with 7 positions matching TRBD1. Germline CDR1 is SGHAT and CDR2 is FQNNGV. The trim removed 4 bases at V and 4 bases at J, leaving 6 bases unmatched. The CDR3 is made up of 14 amino acids. The CDR3 DNA is TGTGCCAGCAGCTCCCAACAGGGGAGCACTGAAGCTTTCTTT. Protein: CASSSQQGSTEAFF.

This clone has more than one count but fewer than ten. The chain couples TRBV28 to TRBJ1-3; 8 bases line up with TRBD1. Germline values: CDR1 MDHEN, CDR2 SYDVKM. After removal of 1 base from V and 3 bases from J, the junction contained 5 bases not matched to a gene. The CDR3 totals 16 residues. This chain's CDR3 is CASSLFGQGDGNTIYF. In DNA, the CDR3 is TGTGCCAGCAGTTTATTTGGACAGGGCGATGGAAACACCATATATTTT.

This sequence joins TRBV5-1 and TRBJ2-2, with D possibly TRBD1 on 5 matching bases. Germline V gene lookup returns CDR1 SGHRS and CDR2 YFSETQ. Trimming pared 7 bases from V and 0 bases from J, leaving 22 bases between. This CDR3 comprises 18 residues. CDR3 region: CASWGFGASFANTGELFF. CDR3 DNA sequence: TGCGCCAGCTGGGGATTTGGGGCTTCCTTTGCGAACACCGGGGAGCTGTTTTTT. The full variable domain, rest sourced from reference TRBV5-1 and TRBJ2-2, is KAGVTQTPRYLIKTRGQQVTLSCSPISGHRSVSWYQQTPGQGLQFLFEYFSETQRNKGNFPGRFSGRQFSNSRSEMNVSTLELGDSALYLCASWGFGASFANTGELFFGEGSRLTVL.

The genes are TRBV6-1 and TRBJ2-7, with D perhaps TRBD1 (6 bases). Trimming took 4 bases from V and 3 from J, leaving 13 bases between them. The CDR3 covers 14 residues. CDR1 is MNHNS, CDR2 SASEGT, per germline. CDR3: CASSVGRGGYEQYF. For the CDR3, the DNA is TGTGCCAGCAGTGTGGGGCGAGGGGGCTACGAGCAGTACTTC.

In this sample, this clone turned up a few times. This chain links TRBV5-1 with TRBJ2-1; D is unclear. Germline V CDR1 and CDR2: SGHRS, YFSETQ. The CDR3 extends over 13 amino acids. The germline V and J ends were trimmed by 1 base and 12 bases, with 14 bases remaining between them. The CDR3 DNA is TGCGCCAGCAGCTTGTCCCAATCGAACTGGCAGTTCTTC. It codes for CASSLSQSNWQFF.

The chain is built from TRBV5-1 and TRBJ2-3; the D gene is possibly TRBD2 (6 bases). In germline, CDR1 is SGHRS, CDR2 YFSETQ. CDR3 length equals 15 residues. Trimming took 4 bases from V and 0 from J, leaving 12 bases between them. The CDR3: CASSRGRGSTDTQYF. CDR3 coding DNA: TGCGCCAGCAGCCGCGGACGGGGGAGCACAGATACGCAGTATTTT.

This sequence joins TRBV5-1 and TRBJ1-1; no clear D gene. Trimming left V 7 bases short and J 7 bases short, with 11 bases between. Germline values: CDR1 SGHRS, CDR2 YFSETQ. The CDR3 is made up of 11 amino acids. The CDR3 spells CASQYGDEAFF. In DNA form, the CDR3 reads TGCGCCAGCCAATACGGGGATGAAGCTTTCTTT.

This chain links TRBV6-1 with TRBJ2-1; unclear D gene. The CDR3 extends over 14 amino acids. CDR1 is MNHNS, CDR2 SASEGT, per germline. V was cut by 7 bases and J by 0 bases, with 10 bases left in between. CDR3 nucleotides: TGTGCCAGCAAGCGCAGTAGCTCCTACAATGAGCAGTTCTTC. It specifies CASKRSSSYNEQFF.

The V call is TRBV20-1, the J call TRBJ1-1, with 8 bases matching TRBD1. Germline V gene sequence: CDR1 DFQATT, CDR2 SNEGSKA (reference sequence). CDR3 size: 11 residues. Germline trimming cut 4 bases from V and 10 bases from J; bases unmatched to any gene: 5. CDR3 coding DNA: TGCAGTGCTACCAGGGGGCCTCGAGCTTTCTTT. It yields the protein CSATRGPRAFF.

The chain links TRBV4-1 to TRBJ1-1; 9 bases map to TRBD1. CDR3 length equals 17 residues. Germline CDR1 is MGHRA and CDR2 is YSYEKL. J was trimmed by 5 bases and V by 5 bases; bases with no gene match: 15. CDR3 amino acids: CASSFGQGRPKGTEAFF. The CDR3 DNA reads TGCGCCAGCAGCTTCGGACAGGGGCGCCCTAAAGGGACTGAAGCTTTCTTT.

The rearrangement joins TRBV30 to TRBJ2-7; 8 bases are shared with TRBD2. Trimming cost V 3 bases and J 4 bases; bases outside gene matches: 23. Looked up from germline, CDR1 is GTSNPN and CDR2 is SVGIG (reference sequence). The CDR3 extends over 19 amino acids. CDR3 amino acids: CAWRKVDRTSGPRRYEQYF. DNA of the CDR3: TGTGCCTGGAGGAAAGTGGACCGAACTAGCGGTCCCCGACGGTACGAGCAGTACTTC.

The V and J genes are TRBV5-4 and TRBJ1-1; D possibly corresponds to TRBD1 (6 bases). The CDR3 length is 17 residues. CDR1 is SGHNT, CDR2 YYREEE, per germline (reference sequence). V was pared by 4 bases and J by 3 bases, with 22 bases between. The CDR3 coding sequence is TGTGCCAGCAGCAAGGGTCAGGGGTTAGTTCCAGACACTGAAGCTTTCTTT. Translated: CASSKGQGLVPDTEAFF.